This T cell receptor beta chain was observed in a study of CD8+ T cells in alopecia areata. Concerning this clone itself: What it binds is not known. The sample holds other DNA sequences that translate to the same CDR3.

Treatment of the sample: oral pan-JAK inhibitor, 5-10 mg twice daily. The CDR3 is made up of 11 amino acids. CDR1 DFQATT and CDR2 SNEGSKA come from the germline V gene (reference sequence). V was cut by 3 bases and J by 1 base, with 3 bases left in between. Following extraction, RNA underwent reverse transcription to cDNA, which served as the sequencing template. Repertoires were generated with immunoSEQ multiplex PCR, while TCRdb's copy carries only in-frame clones and drops some. This table has about 220,000 clones, approximately 57% appearing once. Overall study results and limits: For baseline CD8+ expansion, any link to response stays uncertain with one nonresponder.

This receptor was obtained from a human donor with alopecia areata. The source material was CD4+ T cells sorted from blood, sampled at week 4, from a patient treated with tofacitinib. The chain recombines TRBV20-1 with TRBJ1-1; D not certain. CDR3 sequence: CSASKNTEAFF. DNA for the CDR3: TGCAGTGCTAGTAAGAACACTGAAGCTTTCTTT.